This passage covers 22 T cell receptor beta chains from one sample sequenced in a study of blood T cell repertoires in COVID-19. Only in-frame clones appear in the TCRdb table, and some are missing; sequencing was by immunoSEQ multiplex PCR. The profile shows 150,000 or so clones, 78% of them singletons. The source material was PBMCs or T cells enriched from blood (not recorded which). These TCRs come from a woman aged 45-59 years who had recovered from COVID-19.

This chain joins TRBV28 and TRBJ2-5; tentative D call: TRBD2 (7 bases). Germline V gives CDR1 MDHEN, CDR2 SYDVKM. The length of the CDR3 is 16 residues. V was pared by 5 bases and J by 4 bases, with 20 bases between. In DNA, the CDR3 is TGTGCCAGCAGTGGGCCGGGGGGCTCTACTGGAGAGACCCAGTACTTC. Its protein product is CASSGPGGSTGETQYF.

The chain uses TRBV27 and TRBJ1-2; 9 bases align to TRBD1. CDR3 size: 18 residues. CDR1 is MNHEY and CDR2 is SMNVEV in the germline V gene (reference sequence). V shed 4 bases and J 4 bases; nucleotides not matched to a gene: 16. The CDR3 region is CASSSTGTGFLVSYGYTF. The DNA for the CDR3 is TGTGCCAGCAGTTCCACCGGGACAGGGTTTTTGGTGAGCTATGGCTACACCTTC.

The chain employs TRBV7-9 and TRBJ2-1; D is perhaps TRBD2 (5 bases). The ends were cut back, 2 bases at V and 7 bases at J, with 12 bases in the middle. The length of the CDR3 is 14 residues. Germline V gives CDR1 SEHNR, CDR2 FQNEAQ (reference sequence). CDR3 DNA: TGTGCCAGCAGCTTACCAACGGGGTGGAATGAGCAGTTCTTC. Translated: CASSLPTGWNEQFF.

As regards this clone: This may stem from a read error, because a much larger clone lies one nucleotide away. V and J are TRBV19 and TRBJ1-5, with D maybe TRBD1 (6 bases). The CDR3 has 16 amino acids. The V end lost 8 bases, the J end lost 5 bases, and 22 bases lay between the germline ends. Germline CDR1 is LNHDA and CDR2 is SQIVND (reference sequence). CDR3: CASRRTGGGGDQPQHF. CDR3 nucleotide sequence: TGTGCCAGTCGCCGCACGGGGGGGGGCGGGGATCAGCCCCAGCATTTT.

The chain recombines TRBV12-3 or TRBV12-4 with TRBJ1-4; no clear D gene. V lost 5 bases to trimming and J lost 7 bases, with 8 bases between them. This CDR3 region has 12 residues. As DNA, the CDR3 is TGTGCCAGCAGTCCGAACACTGAAAAACTGTTTTTT. It encodes CASSPNTEKLFF.

The J gene is TRBJ2-2, the V gene TRBV2; 11 nucleotides align to TRBD2. Germline V gene lookup returns CDR1 SNHLY and CDR2 FYNNEI. Trimming cost V 3 bases and J 7 bases; bases outside gene matches: 13. There are 18 residues in the CDR3. The CDR3 spells CASSDNPSGGPIGGELFF. As DNA, the CDR3 is TGTGCCAGCAGTGATAATCCTAGCGGGGGGCCTATAGGCGGGGAGCTGTTTTTT.

V and J are TRBV9 and TRBJ2-3, with D maybe TRBD2 (7 bases). V dropped 6 bases and J dropped 1 base, with 12 bases sitting between them. CDR3 length equals 14 residues. Looked up from germline, CDR1 is SGDLS and CDR2 is YYNGEE. The CDR3 region is CASTGGRGTDTQYF. Here the CDR3 DNA reads TGTGCCAGCACCGGGGGGCGGGGCACAGATACGCAGTATTTT.

This sequence joins TRBV19 and TRBJ1-1, with D perhaps TRBD1 (5 bases). The CDR3 contains 16 residues. Germline V lookup: CDR1 LNHDA, CDR2 SQIVND (reference sequence). The V gene lost 2 bases and the J gene lost 0 bases, with 13 bases spanning the gap. The CDR3 bases are TGTGCCAGTAGTATAAGACAGTCTGGTGTGAACACTGAAGCTTTCTTT. Protein sequence: CASSIRQSGVNTEAFF. The variable domain in full, completed from reference TRBV19 and TRBJ1-1, reads DGGITQSPKYLFRKEGQNVTLSCEQNLNHDAMYWYRQDPGQGLRLIYYSQIVNDFQKGDIAEGYSVSREKKESFPLTVTSAQKNPTAFYLCASSIRQSGVNTEAFFGQGTRLTVV.

V and J are TRBV23-1 and TRBJ1-5; 8 positions agree with TRBD1. TRBV23-1 is placed among ORFs of uncertain function. The CDR3 consists of 16 residues. The junction had 5 bases not matched to a gene; V was cut back by 2 bases and J by 2 bases. The CDR3, as DNA: TGCGCCAGCAGTCAAAAGACAGGGGTTCGCAATCAGCCCCAGCATTTT. Its translation is CASSQKTGVRNQPQHF.

The chain links TRBV28 to TRBJ1-4, with 7 nucleotides matching TRBD1. Trimming took 5 bases from V and 11 from J; bases not matched to a gene: 14. The V gene's germline CDR1 is MDHEN and CDR2 SYDVKM. The CDR3 runs to 15 residues. CDR3: CASSRPRGLGEKLFF. CDR3 nucleotide sequence: TGTGCCAGCAGTAGGCCGAGGGGGCTCGGTGAGAAACTGTTTTTT. The full variable domain, rest sourced from reference TRBV28 and TRBJ1-4, is DVKVTQSSRYLVKRTGEKVFLECVQDMDHENMFWYRQDPGLGLRLIYFSYDVKMKEKGDIPEGYSVSREKKERFSLILESASTNQTSMYLCASSRPRGLGEKLFFGSGTQLSVL.

The genes are TRBV2 and TRBJ2-3; tentatively, D is TRBD1 (5 bases). V lost 4 bases, J lost 1 base, and 9 bases lay in between. Germline V gene data show CDR1 as SNHLY and CDR2 as FYNNEI. This CDR3 spans 14 amino acids. The CDR3 protein is CASSATARTDTQYF. The CDR3 DNA reads TGTGCCAGCAGTGCGACAGCCCGCACAGATACGCAGTATTTT.

This chain links TRBV18 with TRBJ1-1; D is perhaps TRBD1 (5 bases). The germline V gene has CDR1 KGHSH and CDR2 LQKENI. This CDR3 region has 14 residues. V lost 6 bases and J lost 1, with 12 bases in between. The CDR3 spells CASSRRGSNTEAFF. The CDR3 DNA sequence: TGTGCCAGCTCCCGGCGGGGGTCGAACACTGAAGCTTTCTTT.

V and J are TRBV27 and TRBJ1-2; tentative D call: TRBD1 (5 bases). Germline CDR1 is MNHEY and CDR2 is SMNVEV (reference sequence). The CDR3 is made up of 13 amino acids. V was trimmed by 4 bases and J by 4 bases, leaving 10 bases between them. The CDR3 here is CASSSPDIYGYTF. CDR3 sequence (DNA): TGTGCCAGCAGTTCCCCGGACATCTATGGCTACACCTTC.

The chain combines TRBV29-1 with TRBJ2-1, with 8 bases identical to TRBD1. The CDR3 length is 14 residues. The ends lost 8 bases at V and 4 bases at J; junction bases unmatched: 10. CDR1 SQVTM and CDR2 ANQGSEA come from the germline V gene. The CDR3, as DNA: TGCAGCAGAACCCGGACAGGGCAGTACAATGAGCAGTTCTTC. Its protein product is CSRTRTGQYNEQFF.

Regarding this clone: The sample holds other DNA sequences that translate to the same CDR3. J is TRBJ2-2 and V is TRBV11-2, with D perhaps matching TRBD2 (5 bases). Germline-derived CDR1 and CDR2 are SGHAT and FQNNGV. There are 14 residues in the CDR3. V lost 1 base and J lost 5, with 8 bases in between. The CDR3 sequence: CASSLVGDTGELFF. The CDR3 DNA sequence: TGTGCCAGCAGCTTAGTCGGGGATACCGGGGAGCTGTTTTTT.

This chain links TRBV18 with TRBJ2-1, with TRBD2 matching over 16 bases. After removal of 4 bases from V and 7 bases from J, the junction contained 10 bases not matched to a gene. The germline CDR1 and CDR2 sequences are KGHSH and LQKENI. CDR3 length: 18 amino acids. In nucleotides, the CDR3 is TGTGCCAGCTCACAGACGGGACTAGCGGGGGGGCCGCGGAATGAGCAGTTCTTC. This codes for CASSQTGLAGGPRNEQFF.

This clone showed up just a few times. This chain connects TRBV27 to TRBJ1-2, with 12 positions matching TRBD1. V gave up 3 bases and J gave up 6 bases; unmatched junction bases: 8. This CDR3 comprises 16 residues. Looked up from germline, CDR1 is MNHEY and CDR2 is SMNVEV (reference sequence). The CDR3 DNA is TGTGCCAGCAGTTTCCAGGGACAGGGGGCTATGAATGGCTACACCTTC. This gives the protein CASSFQGQGAMNGYTF.

This clone was counted at least ten times. The rearrangement links TRBV9 to TRBJ2-6, with 11 bases fitting TRBD1. Germline lookup yields CDR1 SGDLS and CDR2 YYNGEE. The CDR3 is made up of 17 amino acids. V trimming: 0 bases; J trimming: 2 bases; junction bases outside the gene matches: 1. CDR3 loop: CASSVGTGGAGANVLTF. CDR3 in DNA: TGTGCCAGCAGCGTAGGGACAGGGGGCGCTGGGGCCAACGTCCTGACTTTC.

V gene TRBV11-3 combines with J gene TRBJ1-1; D remains unclear. The germline CDR1 and CDR2 sequences are SGHNT and YENEEA. The CDR3 has 14 residues. V was pared by 1 base and J by 3 bases, with 9 bases between. Here the CDR3 reads CASSLGSGDTEAFF. The CDR3 DNA reads as TGTGCCAGCAGCTTAGGATCCGGGGACACTGAAGCTTTCTTT.

Here the CDR3 reads CASSLGVGQGHSPLHF. The CDR3 DNA sequence: TGTGCCAGCAGCTTAGGGGTCGGACAGGGCCATTCACCCCTCCACTTT. The genes are TRBV7-9 and TRBJ1-6; 8 bases line up with TRBD1. The trim removed 1 base at V and 8 bases at J, leaving 7 bases unmatched. Germline lookup yields CDR1 SEHNR and CDR2 FQNEAQ (reference sequence). The CDR3 totals 16 residues.

J is TRBJ2-7 and V is TRBV28; 9 nucleotides line up with TRBD1. Trimming removed 2 bases from V and 0 bases from J; junction bases left unmatched: 8. Germline V gene sequence: CDR1 MDHEN, CDR2 SYDVKM. The CDR3 has 17 amino acids. As DNA, the CDR3 is TGTGCCAGCAGTTTAAACCCCCGACAGGGGGTCTCCTACGAGCAGTACTTC. The encoded protein is CASSLNPRQGVSYEQYF.

This chain links TRBV2 with TRBJ1-5; D perhaps matches TRBD1 (5 bases). V dropped 6 bases and J dropped 5 bases, with 14 bases sitting between them. The CDR3 spans 14 residues. The germline V gene has CDR1 SNHLY and CDR2 FYNNEI. CDR3 in DNA: TGTGCCAGCAGCGCCTCATGGGGGGATCAGCCCCAGCATTTT. Its translation: CASSASWGDQPQHF.